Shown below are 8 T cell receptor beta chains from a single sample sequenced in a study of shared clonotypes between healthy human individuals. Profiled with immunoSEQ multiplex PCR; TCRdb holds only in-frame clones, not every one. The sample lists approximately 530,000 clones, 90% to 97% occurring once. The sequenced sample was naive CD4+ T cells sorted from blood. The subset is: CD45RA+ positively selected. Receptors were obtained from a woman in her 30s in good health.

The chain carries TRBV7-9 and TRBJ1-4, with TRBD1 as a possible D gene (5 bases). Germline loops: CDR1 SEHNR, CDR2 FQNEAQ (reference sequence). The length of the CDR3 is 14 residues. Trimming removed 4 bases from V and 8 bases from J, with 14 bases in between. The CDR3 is CASSSLGTGEKLFF. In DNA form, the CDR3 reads TGTGCCAGCAGCTCCCTAGGGACGGGGGAAAAACTGTTTTTT. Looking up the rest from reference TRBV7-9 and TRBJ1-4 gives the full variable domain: DTGVSQNPRHKITKRGQNVTFRCDPISEHNRLYWYRQTLGQGPEFLTYFQNEAQLEKSRLLSDRFSAERPKGSFSTLEIQRTEQGDSAMYLCASSSLGTGEKLFFGSGTQLSVL.

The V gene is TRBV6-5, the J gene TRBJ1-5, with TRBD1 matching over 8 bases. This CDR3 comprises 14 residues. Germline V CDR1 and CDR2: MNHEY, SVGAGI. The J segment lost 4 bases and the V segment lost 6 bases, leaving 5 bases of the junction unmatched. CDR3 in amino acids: CASSGGTGNQPQHF. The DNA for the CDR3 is TGTGCCAGCAGCGGCGGGACAGGAAATCAGCCCCAGCATTTT.

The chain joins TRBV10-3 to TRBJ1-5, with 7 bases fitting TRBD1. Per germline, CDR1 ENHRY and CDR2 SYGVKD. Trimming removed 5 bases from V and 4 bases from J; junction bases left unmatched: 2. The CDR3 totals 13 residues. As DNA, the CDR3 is TGTGCCATCAGTCGGGACAGTAATCAGCCCCAGCATTTT. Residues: CAISRDSNQPQHF.

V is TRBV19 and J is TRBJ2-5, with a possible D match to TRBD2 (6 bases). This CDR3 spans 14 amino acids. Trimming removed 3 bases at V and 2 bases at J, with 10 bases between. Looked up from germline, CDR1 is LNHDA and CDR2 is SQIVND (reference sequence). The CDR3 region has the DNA TGTGCCAGTAGTATGCGGGATGTGCAAGAGACCCAGTACTTC. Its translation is CASSMRDVQETQYF.

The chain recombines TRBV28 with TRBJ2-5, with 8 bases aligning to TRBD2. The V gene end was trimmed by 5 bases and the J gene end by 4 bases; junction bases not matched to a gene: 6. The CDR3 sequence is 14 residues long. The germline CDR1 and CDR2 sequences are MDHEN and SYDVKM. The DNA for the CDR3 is TGTGCCAGCAGTGGAAGCGGGAGTAGAGAGACCCAGTACTTC. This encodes CASSGSGSRETQYF.

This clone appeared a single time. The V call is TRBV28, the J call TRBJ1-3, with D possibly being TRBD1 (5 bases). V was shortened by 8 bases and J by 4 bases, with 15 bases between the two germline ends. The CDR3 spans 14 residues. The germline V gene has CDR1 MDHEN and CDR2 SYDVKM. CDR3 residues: CASGRDSPGNTIYF. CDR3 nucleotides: TGTGCCAGCGGACGAGACAGCCCCGGAAACACCATATATTTT.

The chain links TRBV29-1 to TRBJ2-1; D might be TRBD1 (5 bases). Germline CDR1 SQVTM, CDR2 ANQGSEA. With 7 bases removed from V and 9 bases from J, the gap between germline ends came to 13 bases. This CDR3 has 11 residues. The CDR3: CSAGHAIEQFF. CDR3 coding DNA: TGCAGCGCTGGACACGCAATTGAGCAGTTCTTC.

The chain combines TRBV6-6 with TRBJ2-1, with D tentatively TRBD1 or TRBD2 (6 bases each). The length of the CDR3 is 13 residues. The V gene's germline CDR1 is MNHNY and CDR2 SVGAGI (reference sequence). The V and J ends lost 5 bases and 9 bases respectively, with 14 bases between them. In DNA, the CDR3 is TGTGCCAGCAGTCCAACTAGCAGGGGTGAGCAGTTCTTC. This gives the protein CASSPTSRGEQFF.